This entry describes one T cell receptor beta chain. Time point reported: baseline pretreatment blood. Treatment reported: 15 Gy SBRT to primary tumor, nephrectomy 4 weeks later. Data came from immunoSEQ multiplex PCR; TCRdb stores just in-frame clones and leaves some out. Of 150,000 or so clones in the sample, 75% to 90% are singletons; the top ten hold approximately 20%. The data stem from a study of radiation and T cells in renal cell carcinoma. CDR1 MNHEY and CDR2 SVGAGI come from the germline V gene. Trimming shortened V by 0 bases and J by 9 bases, and 5 bases separated the two germline ends. The CDR3 has 12 amino acids.

Sequenced here: blood, sampled from a patient whose treatment included radiotherapy and nephrectomy. The gene calls are TRBV6-5 and TRBJ2-2; D is unclear. The clonotype originates from a woman aged 45-60 years with renal cell carcinoma. CDR3 DNA sequence: TGTGCCAGCAGTTACTCGAACAGGGAGCTGTTTTTT. Translation gives CASSYSNRELFF.